Following are 28 T cell receptor beta chains from one sample sequenced in a study of identical twins. TCRdb processed the 5' RACE reads anew with MiXCR; each CDR3 protein has one entry. The sample shows about 1.7 million distinct CDR3 sequences, around 33% of them seen only once. What was sequenced was cord blood. Receptors originate from a newborn girl in good health.

This clonotype has more than one count but fewer than ten. J is TRBJ2-7 and V is TRBV7-2; TRBD2 matches 10 bases. The DNA end lines up better with TRBJ2-1; the J call may be wrong. The CDR3 is 17 residues long. The V gene's germline CDR1 is SGHTA and CDR2 FQGNSA. Written as DNA, the CDR3 is TGTGCCAGCAGCCCGACCCCGGCTAGCGGGAGTAGGAATGAGCAGTTCTTC. Translation: CASSPTPASGSRNEQFF.

This clonotype appeared a few times. The chain links TRBV28 to TRBJ2-7, with D perhaps TRBD2 (6 bases). From germline, CDR1 is MDHEN and CDR2 SYDVKM. The CDR3 loop spans 18 amino acids. V was pared by 6 bases and J by 2 bases, with 26 bases between. The CDR3 region is CASRRPGLSPRGAYEQYF. CDR3 nucleotide sequence: TGTGCCAGCAGGCGCCCGGGACTCTCACCGCGGGGCGCCTACGAGCAGTACTTC.

The chain employs TRBV11-1 and TRBJ2-7, with 7 positions matching TRBD1. J gave up 0 bases and V 4 bases, and 6 bases lay outside the gene matches. Germline V lookup: CDR1 SGHAT, CDR2 FQDESV (reference sequence). The CDR3 spans 15 residues. The DNA for the CDR3 is TGTGCCAGCAGCTGTCGTCCAGGGGGCTCCTACGAGCAGTACTTC. Its translation is CASSCRPGGSYEQYF.

This rearrangement joins TRBV11-3 to TRBJ2-5, with D unclear. The DNA end is more similar to TRBJ2-4, so the J call may be wrong. This CDR3 is 19 amino acids long. Per germline, CDR1 SGHNT and CDR2 YENEEA. The CDR3 here is CASSLHQRCCCLHKNIQYF. CDR3 coding DNA: TGTGCCAGCAGCCTCCACCAGCGCTGTTGTTGCCTCCACAAAAACATTCAGTACTTC.

There are a few counts of this clonotype. The CDR3 spells CSVEGGNKAYEQYF. The CDR3 DNA sequence: TGCAGCGTTGAAGGGGGAAACAAAGCCTACGAGCAGTACTTC. This rearrangement joins TRBV29-1 to TRBJ2-7; no definite D call. This CDR3 is built from 14 residues. V was pared by 1 base and J by 2 bases, with 12 bases between. Germline V gene lookup returns CDR1 SQVTM and CDR2 ANQGSEA.

This chain connects TRBV7-8 to TRBJ2-7, with 8 bases that match TRBD1. The CDR3 length is 16 residues. Germline lookup yields CDR1 SGHVS and CDR2 FQNEAQ. The V segment lost 4 bases and the J segment 2 bases; nucleotides outside the gene matches: 10. In DNA, the CDR3 is TGTGCCAGCAGCTATATACGGGACAGGCCCACCTACGAGCAGTACTTC. This translates into CASSYIRDRPTYEQYF.

This clonotype was seen a handful of times. The chain uses TRBV24-1 and TRBJ2-3; no firm D call. Between the trimmed V and J ends, which lost 2 bases and 4 bases, there was a span of 9 bases. Germline lookup yields CDR1 KGHDR and CDR2 SFDVKD. This CDR3 has 14 residues. The CDR3 DNA sequence: TGTGCCACCAGTGATTCTGGTTGGCCAGATACGCAGTATTTT. This gives the protein CATSDSGWPDTQYF.

This clonotype was seen only a few times. The genes are TRBV20-1 and TRBJ2-1, with TRBD2 as a possible D gene (7 bases). The CDR3 extends over 16 amino acids. Trimming cost V 3 bases and J 4 bases, with 19 bases left between them. Germline assignment: CDR1 DFQATT and CDR2 SNEGSKA (reference sequence). CDR3 sequence: CSASLVGGAGYNEQFF. DNA for the CDR3: TGCAGTGCTAGCTTGGTGGGGGGGGCAGGGTACAATGAGCAGTTCTTC.

The rearrangement joins TRBV20-1 to TRBJ1-4, with D possibly being TRBD1 (6 bases). This CDR3 is built from 15 residues. V lost 3 bases and J 6 bases, leaving 17 bases between the germline ends. The germline V gene encodes CDR1 DFQATT and CDR2 SNEGSKA (reference sequence). The DNA for the CDR3 is TGCAGTGCTAGCCTGTCGGGACAAGGGTATGAAAAACTGTTTTTT. Translation: CSASLSGQGYEKLFF.

This sequence joins TRBV7-2 and TRBJ2-3; D possibly corresponds to TRBD2 (6 bases). V lost 5 bases, J lost 1 base, and 13 bases lay in between. Germline lookup yields CDR1 SGHTA and CDR2 FQGNSA. The CDR3 extends over 15 amino acids. DNA for the CDR3: TGTGCCAGCAGCCCCAGGCAGCGGGGCACAGATACGCAGTATTTT. This codes for CASSPRQRGTDTQYF.

The chain uses TRBV28 and TRBJ1-2; D possibly corresponds to TRBD1 (5 bases). Germline V lookup: CDR1 MDHEN, CDR2 SYDVKM. Trimming cost V 3 bases and J 0 bases, with 11 bases left between them. This CDR3 spans 15 amino acids. CDR3 sequence reads: CASSLGVEANYGYTF. The DNA for the CDR3 is TGTGCCAGCAGTTTGGGGGTGGAAGCTAACTATGGCTACACCTTC.

A few counts support this clonotype. The chain links TRBV20-1 to TRBJ2-5; 12 positions match TRBD2. Germline assignment: CDR1 DFQATT and CDR2 SNEGSKA (reference sequence). The ends lost 0 bases at V and 11 bases at J; junction bases unmatched: 10. The length of the CDR3 is 15 residues. The CDR3 sequence: CSARDRLAGGREQYF. CDR3 bases: TGCAGTGCTAGAGATCGGCTAGCGGGAGGGCGTGAGCAGTACTTC.

V and J are TRBV29-1 and TRBJ1-2; 8 nucleotides agree with TRBD1. The germline gives CDR1 SQVTM, CDR2 ANQGSEA. The CDR3 loop spans 14 amino acids. J gave up 4 bases and V 6 bases, and 10 bases lay outside the gene matches. CDR3 coding DNA: TGCAGCGTCTTCCCCCGACAGGGGCCCTATGGCTACACCTTC. Encoded protein: CSVFPRQGPYGYTF.

The chain has TRBV7-2 and TRBJ2-1; D possibly corresponds to TRBD1 (7 bases). CDR3 size: 16 residues. V shed 5 bases and J shed 1 base, with 15 bases lying between them. The germline V gene has CDR1 SGHTA and CDR2 FQGNSA. CDR3 bases: TGTGCCAGCAGCCACGACAGGGCGGGGTCCTACAATGAGCAGTTCTTC. Translated, it gives CASSHDRAGSYNEQFF.

Notes on this clonotype: Just one base apart from a much larger clone, this may be a read error. This chain joins TRBV6-6 and TRBJ1-2, with 7 bases that match TRBD1. The germline V gene encodes CDR1 MNHNY and CDR2 SVGAGI (reference sequence). The CDR3 is made up of 14 amino acids. CDR3 protein: CASSHDRANYGYNF. The CDR3 nucleotides read TGTGCCAGCAGTCACGACAGGGCGAACTATGGCTACAACTTC.

The CDR3 region is CASSLATHGSYEQYF. CDR3 DNA: TGTGCCAGCAGCTTAGCGACTCACGGGTCCTACGAGCAGTACTTC. This rearrangement joins TRBV7-6 to TRBJ2-7; D gene ambiguous. This CDR3 is 15 amino acids long. Trimming took off 0 bases at V and 1 base at J, with 10 bases between the two ends. CDR1 and CDR2 (germline): SGHVS, FNYEAQ.

The rearrangement uses TRBV3-1 and TRBJ1-2; tentatively, D is TRBD1 (5 bases). V lost 6 bases and J 7 bases, leaving 15 bases between the germline ends. This CDR3 region has 13 residues. The germline gives CDR1 LGHDT, CDR2 YNNKEL (reference sequence). The CDR3 DNA reads as TGTGCCAGCAGTTTTATTCAGGGCGGTGGCTACACCTTC. Translating it yields CASSFIQGGGYTF.

This clonotype was recorded once. The chain combines TRBV10-3 with TRBJ2-1; the match to TRBD2 covers 8 bases. The end of the DNA fits TRBJ2-7 better, so the J call may be wrong. The CDR3 has 15 amino acids. The germline V gene has CDR1 ENHRY and CDR2 SYGVKD. The CDR3 spells CATEDSGTLNNEQYF. The CDR3 bases are TGTGCCACGGAGGATAGCGGGACGCTCAACAATGAGCAGTACTTC.

Only a few counts were recorded for this clonotype. The chain employs TRBV12-3 or TRBV12-4 and TRBJ2-3, with D possibly TRBD2 on 6 matching bases. The length of the CDR3 is 16 residues. The ends were cut back, 2 bases at V and 4 bases at J, with 16 bases in the middle. CDR3 loop: CASSLILSGVADTQYF. CDR3 nucleotide sequence: TGTGCCAGCAGTTTAATTCTGTCGGGAGTGGCAGATACGCAGTATTTT.

The table lists this clonotype with a few counts. The chain combines TRBV28 with TRBJ1-5, with D maybe TRBD1 (6 bases). The CDR3 totals 16 residues. Looked up from germline, CDR1 is MDHEN and CDR2 is SYDVKM. The V and J ends lost 5 bases and 0 bases respectively, with 14 bases between them. CDR3: CASSLSGTFSNQPQHF. The CDR3 DNA reads TGTGCCAGCAGTCTCTCAGGGACATTTAGCAATCAGCCCCAGCATTTT.

The chain joins TRBV6-6 to TRBJ2-5, with 8 bases identical to TRBD2. Losses at the gene ends were 3 bases for V and 4 bases for J; bases not matched to a gene: 7. CDR1 and CDR2 (germline): MNHNY, SVGAGI (reference sequence). The CDR3 extends over 15 amino acids. The CDR3 coding sequence is TGTGCCAGCAGTTATCGTGGTAGCGGGGTAGAGACCCAGTACTTC. This codes for CASSYRGSGVETQYF.

The chain recombines TRBV4-2 with TRBJ1-5; D gene ambiguous. Trimming pared 0 bases from V and 5 bases from J, leaving 5 bases between. The CDR3 spans 13 residues. Germline V gene data show CDR1 as LGHNA and CDR2 as YNFKEQ. CDR3 DNA sequence: TGTGCCAGCAGCCAAGACAGGCATCAGCCCCAGCATTTT. This encodes CASSQDRHQPQHF.

Written as DNA, the CDR3 is TGTGCCAGCAGCGTGGACAGGGGAGGAAACGAGCAGTACTTC. Translation: CASSVDRGGNEQYF. V is TRBV11-2 and J is TRBJ2-7; 9 bases map to TRBD1. The trim removed 5 bases at V and 5 bases at J, leaving 7 bases unmatched. Germline V CDR1 and CDR2: SGHAT, FQNNGV. The CDR3 sequence is 14 residues long.

This clonotype was picked up a small number of times. J is TRBJ2-3 and V is TRBV2; 7 positions match TRBD1. After removal of 6 bases from V and 2 bases from J, the junction contained 5 bases not matched to a gene. The CDR3 is 14 residues long. Germline V gives CDR1 SNHLY, CDR2 FYNNEI. The CDR3 protein is CASRLGQYTDTQYF. The CDR3 DNA reads TGTGCCAGCAGACTGGGACAGTACACAGATACGCAGTATTTT. The full variable domain, rest sourced from reference TRBV2 and TRBJ2-3, is EPEVTQTPSHQVTQMGQEVILRCVPISNHLYFYWYRQILGQKVEFLVSFYNNEISEKSEIFDDQFSVERPDGSNFTLKIRSTKLEDSAMYFCASRLGQYTDTQYFGPGTRLTVL.

This clonotype was seen a few times. The chain combines TRBV28 with TRBJ2-7; no clear D gene. This CDR3 has 16 amino acids. Germline assignment: CDR1 MDHEN and CDR2 SYDVKM. V lost 3 bases and J lost 0, with 15 bases in between. CDR3 DNA sequence: TGTGCCAGCAGTTTCTTCGCTTCTGAAAGCTCCTACGAGCAGTACTTC. This sequence encodes CASSFFASESSYEQYF.

The chain is built from TRBV20-1 and TRBJ1-1; D gene uncertain. Per the germline V gene, CDR1 is DFQATT and CDR2 is SNEGSKA (reference sequence). Trimming left V 6 bases short and J 1 base short, with 9 bases between. The CDR3 length is 12 residues. The chain's CDR3 is CSAYGRNTEAFF. The DNA of the CDR3 is TGCAGTGCCTATGGCAGGAACACTGAAGCTTTCTTT.

V gene TRBV10-3 combines with J gene TRBJ2-3; the match to TRBD2 covers 13 bases. The CDR3 is 15 residues long. The germline gives CDR1 ENHRY, CDR2 SYGVKD. J was trimmed by 4 bases and V by 4 bases; bases with no gene match: 2. Written as DNA, the CDR3 is TGTGCCATCAGTGGGACTAGCGGGAGCCCAGATACGCAGTATTTT. Translated, it gives CAISGTSGSPDTQYF.

J is TRBJ2-2 and V is TRBV5-1; D gene uncertain. There are 15 residues in the CDR3. CDR1 and CDR2 from the germline V gene are SGHRS and YFSETQ. The V end lost 0 bases, the J end lost 2 bases, and 8 bases lay between the germline ends. This chain's CDR3 is CASSLDLPNTGELFF. The CDR3 DNA reads TGCGCCAGCAGCTTGGACCTACCTAACACCGGGGAGCTGTTTTTT.